The 2 T cell receptor beta chains presented below share a single source sample, sequenced in a study of T cell repertoires in cytomegalovirus infection (dated by TCRdb to between 2017 and 2020). The data were produced on an Illumina HiSeq 1500. TCRdb took the public reads, trimmed them with fastp at Q25, ran MiXCR for clone calling and kept in-frame beta chains. Records with the same CDR3 protein are collapsed into one entry carrying the most frequent genes and DNA. The sample table holds 100,000 to 150,000 distinct CDR3 sequences, of which more than 30% were seen once. The biggest ten clones account for approximately 50% of the sample. Their cognate antigens are unknown. This specimen's treatment or condition label, interpreted: in vitro stimulation with specific CMV peptide epitopes to enrich CMV-specific T cells. Sequences were derived from CD8+ T cells from cultured PBMCs, sampled from culture after CMV antigen stimulation. These receptors were taken from a human donor in good health (CMV status not recorded). Some clones in this sample may be carry-over from other donors' samples.

The table lists this clonotype with a few counts. This chain joins TRBV6-6 and TRBJ1-1, with D maybe TRBD1 (6 bases). Germline CDR1 reads MNHNY; CDR2 reads SVGAGI (reference sequence). V was clipped by 2 bases and J by 3 bases, with 7 bases between them. The CDR3 has 13 residues. DNA of the CDR3: TGTGCCAGCAGTTACAGGGGGGACACTGAAGCTTTCTTT. It specifies CASSYRGDTEAFF.

There are many counts of this clonotype. CDR3 loop: CASSLLAGDNEQFF. The CDR3 nucleotides read TGTGCCAGCAGCTTATTAGCAGGAGACAATGAGCAGTTCTTC. The chain recombines TRBV7-8 with TRBJ2-1; D ambiguous. Per the germline V gene, CDR1 is SGHVS and CDR2 is FQNEAQ. Trimming took 2 bases from V and 5 from J, leaving 10 bases between them. The CDR3 contains 14 residues.